The next 31 T cell receptor beta chains were all read from a single sample in a study of T cells after yellow fever vaccination. TCRdb reanalysed the 5' RACE reads using MiXCR and keeps one entry per CDR3 protein. The data show around 400,000 distinct CDR3 sequences, roughly 11% seen once. This specimen consisted of PBMCs, obtained on the day of the first yellow fever vaccination. Every receptor here comes from a man younger than 35 who received the YFV17D yellow fever vaccine.

This clonotype was counted a few times. The rearrangement joins TRBV28 to TRBJ2-1; TRBD2 might be the D (7 bases). The V end was cut by 5 bases, the J end by 8 bases, with 22 bases between. The CDR3 extends over 16 amino acids. Germline CDR1 reads MDHEN; CDR2 reads SYDVKM. Here the CDR3 DNA reads TGTGCCAGCAGTCTCCAAGGAGGGGGGGGTTTGGATGAGCAGTTCTTC. It encodes CASSLQGGGGLDEQFF.

This clonotype came up a few times. The chain couples TRBV2 to TRBJ2-1; D is possibly TRBD1 (5 bases). Germline V gives CDR1 SNHLY, CDR2 FYNNEI. V was trimmed by 6 bases and J by 0 bases, leaving 18 bases between them. This CDR3 comprises 17 residues. The CDR3 DNA sequence: TGTGCCAGCAGGGTACGACAGTTACAATTCTCCTACAATGAGCAGTTCTTC. As protein: CASRVRQLQFSYNEQFF.

The chain carries TRBV6-2 or TRBV6-3 and TRBJ2-1; 10 positions agree with TRBD1. The CDR3 contains 15 residues. Unmatched junction bases numbered 4, after V lost 5 bases and J lost 3 bases. Looked up from germline, CDR1 is MNHEY and CDR2 is SVGEGT. In DNA form, the CDR3 reads TGTGCCAGCAGTAGGGACAGGGGAGACTACAATGAGCAGTTCTTC. Translating gives CASSRDRGDYNEQFF.

In its sample, this clonotype was seen a few times. V usage is TRBV12-3 or TRBV12-4 and J usage is TRBJ1-5; D perhaps matches TRBD1 (5 bases). The CDR3 loop spans 14 amino acids. V was pared by 2 bases and J by 3 bases, with 8 bases between. This chain's CDR3 is CASSLSGTNQPQHF. CDR3 nucleotides: TGTGCCAGCAGTTTATCGGGGACCAATCAGCCCCAGCATTTT.

This clonotype was recorded a few times. This chain links TRBV6-2 or TRBV6-3 with TRBJ1-5; 7 bases align to TRBD1. With 5 bases clipped from V and 3 bases from J, the junction kept 4 bases outside the gene matches. The CDR3 loop spans 14 amino acids. Per germline, CDR1 MNHEY and CDR2 SVGEGT. The CDR3 sequence is CASSTGTDNQPQHF. Here the CDR3 DNA reads TGTGCCAGCAGTACGGGGACAGACAATCAGCCCCAGCATTTT.

This clonotype has at least ten counts. V usage is TRBV5-1 and J usage is TRBJ1-4; D remains unclear. V was pared by 0 bases and J by 0 bases, with 3 bases between. The CDR3 covers 14 residues. Germline CDR1 and CDR2: SGHRS and YFSETQ. CDR3 sequence reads: CASSLGTTNEKLFF. CDR3 sequence (DNA): TGCGCCAGCAGCTTGGGGACAACTAATGAAAAACTGTTTTTT.

The table lists this clonotype with many counts. The chain recombines TRBV30 with TRBJ2-5; no reliable D call. The germline V gene encodes CDR1 GTSNPN and CDR2 SVGIG (reference sequence). CDR3 length equals 14 residues. Deletions cut 0 bases from V and 0 bases from J, with 8 bases between. CDR3 sequence reads: CAWSVLGYQETQYF. DNA of the CDR3: TGTGCCTGGAGTGTATTAGGGTACCAAGAGACCCAGTACTTC.

This clonotype was observed at least ten times. V gene TRBV6-5 combines with J gene TRBJ1-4; possible D gene TRBD1, 6 bases. CDR3 length: 14 residues. The V end was cut by 4 bases, the J end by 10 bases, with 16 bases between. CDR1 and CDR2 from the germline V gene are MNHEY and SVGAGI. The CDR3 protein is CASSWGGRVGKLFF. The CDR3 DNA reads as TGTGCCAGCAGTTGGGGGGGGCGCGTTGGAAAACTGTTTTTT.

The rearrangement joins TRBV20-1 to TRBJ2-5; 11 positions agree with TRBD2. Trimming cost V 6 bases and J 0 bases; bases outside gene matches: 6. Per germline, CDR1 DFQATT and CDR2 SNEGSKA (reference sequence). The CDR3 runs to 15 residues. This chain's CDR3 is CSAALAGAHQETQYF. Here the CDR3 DNA reads TGCAGTGCAGCACTAGCGGGGGCCCACCAAGAGACCCAGTACTTC.

This clonotype was seen more than once but under ten times. The V and J genes are TRBV4-1 and TRBJ1-5; D gene unclear. CDR1 is MGHRA, CDR2 YSYEKL, per germline. This CDR3 comprises 15 residues. Trimming removed 0 bases at V and 0 bases at J, with 6 bases between. The CDR3 sequence: CASSQDGSSNQPQHF. DNA of the CDR3: TGCGCCAGCAGCCAAGACGGCTCTAGCAATCAGCCCCAGCATTTT.

The sample holds a few counts of this clonotype. The chain employs TRBV7-2 and TRBJ2-2, with D perhaps matching TRBD2 (5 bases). Looked up from germline, CDR1 is SGHTA and CDR2 is FQGNSA. Trimming cost V 5 bases and J 8 bases, with 15 bases left between them. The CDR3 loop spans 14 amino acids. CDR3 DNA sequence: TGTGCCAGCAGCAAGTCTCGGGATGTAGGGGAGCTGTTTTTT. This translates into CASSKSRDVGELFF.

This clonotype was observed a few times. The V and J genes are TRBV11-2 and TRBJ1-1; D ambiguous. The CDR3 spans 14 residues. The V gene's germline CDR1 is SGHAT and CDR2 FQNNGV. Trimming cost V 5 bases and J 4 bases, with 14 bases left between them. The CDR3 DNA follows: TGTGCCAGCAGCCCTGGTTTCTCGGGCACTGAAGCTTTCTTT. The encoded protein is CASSPGFSGTEAFF.

This clonotype was counted only a few times. The V and J genes are TRBV15 and TRBJ2-3; tentative D call: TRBD1 (5 bases). This CDR3 comprises 14 residues. V lost 0 bases, J lost 6 bases, and 10 bases lay in between. CDR1 LNHNV and CDR2 YYDKDF come from the germline V gene (reference sequence). The DNA of the CDR3 is TGTGCCACCAGCAGAGAGCGGACATATGATACGCAGTATTTT. It is translated as CATSRERTYDTQYF. The variable domain in full, with the rest retrieved from reference TRBV15 and TRBJ2-3, is DAMVIQNPRYQVTQFGKPVTLSCSQTLNHNVMYWYQQKSSQAPKLLFHYYDKDFNNEADTPDNFQSRRPNTSFCFLDIRSPGLGDTAMYLCATSRERTYDTQYFGPGTRLTVL.

This clonotype has only a few counts. The chain employs TRBV3-1 and TRBJ2-1, with 7 positions matching TRBD2. Germline-derived CDR1 and CDR2 are LGHDT and YNNKEL (reference sequence). The CDR3 consists of 12 residues. With V trimmed by 1 base and J by 10 bases, 1 base remained unmatched. CDR3 amino acids: CASSQAGLEQFF. Written as DNA, the CDR3 is TGTGCCAGCAGCCAAGCGGGACTAGAGCAGTTCTTC.

This clonotype was seen more than once but under ten times. In DNA, the CDR3 is TGTGCCAGCACCTATTTCGATACGCAGTATTTT. It codes for CASTYFDTQYF. The V gene is TRBV27, the J gene TRBJ2-3; D is uncertain. Trimming took off 7 bases at V and 6 bases at J, with 8 bases between the two ends. This CDR3 is built from 11 residues. Germline values: CDR1 MNHEY, CDR2 SMNVEV (reference sequence).

The rearrangement uses TRBV29-1 and TRBJ2-3, with 7 positions matching TRBD1. The V gene's germline CDR1 is SQVTM and CDR2 ANQGSEA. The J segment lost 7 bases and the V segment lost 6 bases, leaving 10 bases of the junction unmatched. This CDR3 is 13 amino acids long. This CDR3 is CSVHLPQGNTQYF. As DNA, the CDR3 is TGCAGCGTCCATCTCCCACAGGGGAATACGCAGTATTTT.

The sample holds a few counts of this clonotype. The rearrangement joins TRBV7-9 to TRBJ1-3; D uncertain. The V gene lost 1 base and the J gene lost 2 bases, with 6 bases spanning the gap. The CDR3 runs 14 residues. The V gene's germline CDR1 is SEHNR and CDR2 FQNEAQ (reference sequence). DNA of the CDR3: TGTGCCAGCAGCTTAGGGCGCGCTGGAAACACCATATATTTT. This codes for CASSLGRAGNTIYF.

The V gene is TRBV12-3 or TRBV12-4, the J gene TRBJ2-5, with D perhaps matching TRBD1 (6 bases). The CDR3 runs 15 residues. Trimming left V 1 base short and J 5 bases short, with 14 bases between. CDR3 protein: CASSLVSGAAETQYF. CDR3 nucleotides: TGTGCCAGCAGTTTAGTATCAGGGGCGGCTGAGACCCAGTACTTC.

The sample holds a few counts of this clonotype. This chain joins TRBV2 and TRBJ2-3; D gene ambiguous. The CDR3 has 15 residues. V was cut by 7 bases and J by 1 base, with 15 bases left in between. Germline values: CDR1 SNHLY, CDR2 FYNNEI. In nucleotides, the CDR3 is TGTGCCAGCAAGCCTTATACCGGCGGCACAGATACGCAGTATTTT. Translated: CASKPYTGGTDTQYF. The full variable domain, with the rest looked up from reference TRBV2 and TRBJ2-3, is EPEVTQTPSHQVTQMGQEVILRCVPISNHLYFYWYRQILGQKVEFLVSFYNNEISEKSEIFDDQFSVERPDGSNFTLKIRSTKLEDSAMYFCASKPYTGGTDTQYFGPGTRLTVL.

V and J are TRBV12-3 or TRBV12-4 and TRBJ2-4, with 10 bases matching TRBD1. The CDR3 spans 13 residues. Germline trimming cut 7 bases from V and 7 bases from J; bases unmatched to any gene: 4. The CDR3 is CASKTGGRNIQYF. The CDR3 region has the DNA TGTGCCAGCAAGACAGGGGGCCGGAACATTCAGTACTTC.

The chain carries TRBV25-1 and TRBJ2-1; the D is unclear. Trimming removed 3 bases from V and 0 bases from J, with 12 bases in between. This CDR3 is 16 amino acids long. Germline V CDR1 and CDR2: MGHDK, SYGVNS. CDR3 amino acids: CASSDIFLSSYNEQFF. The DNA for the CDR3 is TGTGCCAGCAGTGATATTTTCTTGAGCTCCTACAATGAGCAGTTCTTC.

This clonotype was counted a few times. The chain combines TRBV18 with TRBJ1-2; tentatively, D is TRBD1 (6 bases). Per germline, CDR1 KGHSH and CDR2 LQKENI. The CDR3 has 15 residues. Trimming left V 6 bases short and J 6 bases short, with 20 bases between. The CDR3 DNA sequence: TGTGCCAGCTCCCCAAGCGAAGGGGGGACGGATGGCTACACCTTC. Amino acids: CASSPSEGGTDGYTF.

The chain uses TRBV28 and TRBJ2-2; the D gene is possibly TRBD2 (5 bases). V was trimmed by 2 bases and J by 6 bases, leaving 10 bases between them. CDR1 is MDHEN, CDR2 SYDVKM, per germline. The CDR3 length is 14 residues. The CDR3 region is CASSLRSGAGELFF. CDR3 nucleotide sequence: TGTGCCAGCAGTTTAAGGTCCGGGGCCGGGGAGCTGTTTTTT.

Points on this clonotype: The junction differs from germline at one of its ends, possibly a read error. This chain uses TRBV5-1 with TRBJ2-1; TRBD1 matches 10 bases. The CDR3 contains 11 residues. The germline CDR1 and CDR2 sequences are SGHRS and YFSETQ. The CDR3 DNA reads as TGCGCCAGCAGCCGACAGGGGGCAAGCGACTTC. Amino acid sequence: CASSRQGASDF.

The chain couples TRBV7-6 to TRBJ2-2; 7 bases are shared with TRBD1. CDR3 length equals 15 residues. Trimming took 4 bases from V and 0 from J; bases not matched to a gene: 2. Germline V lookup: CDR1 SGHVS, CDR2 FNYEAQ. The chain's CDR3 is CASSSGQANTGELFF. The CDR3 bases are TGTGCCAGCAGCTCCGGACAGGCGAACACCGGGGAGCTGTTTTTT.

This clonotype has more than one count but fewer than ten. As the CDR3 is not closed by the conserved phenylalanine or tryptophan, this likely results from a read error. Because the CDR3's place on the DNA is in doubt, the DNA is left out and the CDR3 is given as listed by TCRdb. The CDR3 reads CSVEGRPI. The chain uses TRBV29-1 and TRBJ1-1. The CDR3 is 8 residues long, ends included. CDR1 is SQVTM, CDR2 ANQGSEA, per germline.

This clonotype was counted between two and nine times. This sequence joins TRBV15 and TRBJ1-5; no reliable D call. Germline CDR1 is LNHNV and CDR2 is YYDKDF (reference sequence). The CDR3 is 13 residues long. The V end was cut by 0 bases, the J end by 7 bases, with 7 bases between. CDR3 in DNA: TGTGCCACCAGCAGAGATCTGAGCCAGCCCCAGCATTTT. As protein: CATSRDLSQPQHF.

This chain connects TRBV7-2 to TRBJ1-5, with TRBD1 identical over 7 bases. CDR1 and CDR2 (germline): SGHTA, FQGNSA. V lost 1 base and J lost 7; bases outside the gene matches: 7. The CDR3 contains 15 residues. This CDR3 reads CASSLDRGLAQPQHF. The DNA of the CDR3 is TGTGCCAGCAGCTTAGACAGGGGACTTGCCCAGCCCCAGCATTTT. Full variable domain (remainder filled in from reference TRBV7-2 and TRBJ1-5): GAGVSQSPSNKVTEKGKDVELRCDPISGHTALYWYRQSLGQGLEFLIYFQGNSAPDKSGLPSDRFSAERTGGSVSTLTIQRTQQEDSAVYLCASSLDRGLAQPQHFGDGTRLSIL.

This chain links TRBV19 with TRBJ2-1, with TRBD1 identical over 8 bases. V gave up 11 bases and J gave up 8 bases; unmatched junction bases: 14. The CDR3 is 14 amino acids. Germline V CDR1 and CDR2: LNHDA, SQIVND (reference sequence). The CDR3 DNA sequence: TGTGCCTCTCGAACCAGAGACAGGGGTTATGAGCAGTTCTTC. This gives the protein CASRTRDRGYEQFF.

A few counts support this clonotype. The V call is TRBV2, the J call TRBJ2-2, with 9 bases lining up with TRBD2. Germline-derived CDR1 and CDR2 are SNHLY and FYNNEI. V dropped 9 bases and J dropped 2; count of bases not matched to a gene: 7. CDR3 length: 15 residues. CDR3 DNA: TGTGCCAGGAGAGGCGGGGGGGATAACACCGGGGAGCTGTTTTTT. The encoded protein is CARRGGGDNTGELFF.

This clonotype has ten or more counts. J is TRBJ1-5 and V is TRBV25-1, with 7 bases lining up with TRBD1. This CDR3 comprises 15 residues. The ends lost 1 base at V and 3 bases at J; junction bases unmatched: 3. Germline values: CDR1 MGHDK, CDR2 SYGVNS. The CDR3 DNA follows: TGTGCCAGCAGTGAATCCGGACAGGACAATCAGCCCCAGCATTTT. Encoded protein: CASSESGQDNQPQHF.